The rows below give T cell receptor beta chains drawn from one sample of a study of Graves' ophthalmopathy and Graves' hyperthyroidism. TCRdb processed the multiplex PCR reads anew with MiXCR; each CDR3 protein has one entry. The repertoire holds some 250,000 distinct CDR3 sequences, with 45% as singletons. Sequencing was done on a sample of peripheral blood. The receptors were sampled from an adult man with Graves' ophthalmopathy. CDR3s include the opening cysteine and the closing phenylalanine or tryptophan. A D gene is named only where the DNA matches it firmly. Some rows mark clone size as missing; the rest say once, few, many or name a class of expanded clone.

v_call: TRBV7-9; j_call: TRBJ2-7; clone_size: few; d_call: TRBD1; cdr3_nt: TGTGCCAGCAGCTTAAGAGACACAGGGGGCGAGCAGTACTTC; cdr3_aa: CASSLRDTGGEQYF
v_call: TRBV29-1; j_call: TRBJ1-1; clone_size: few; d_call: -; cdr3_nt: TGCAGCGTTGAAATGACGGGGTGGACTGAAGCTTTCTTT; cdr3_aa: CSVEMTGWTEAFF
v_call: TRBV20-1; j_call: TRBJ1-5; clone_size: few; d_call: TRBD1; cdr3_nt: TGCAGTGCTAGGGAGGGGGCTTTCAATCAGCCCCAGCATTTT; cdr3_aa: CSAREGAFNQPQHF
v_call: TRBV9; j_call: TRBJ2-5; clone_size: -; d_call: -; cdr3_nt: TGTGCCAGCAGCTCCAGTCCGGGCGGGGAGACCCAGTACTTC; cdr3_aa: CASSSSPGGETQYF
v_call: TRBV19; j_call: TRBJ1-2; clone_size: -; d_call: TRBD1; cdr3_nt: TGTGCCAGTAGTACCCAGACAGGGGGAGCTGACTATGGCTACACCTTC; cdr3_aa: CASSTQTGGADYGYTF
v_call: TRBV5-1; j_call: TRBJ2-2; clone_size: few; d_call: TRBD2; cdr3_nt: TGCGCCAGCAGCTTGGGACTAGCGGGTTTTGACACCGGGGAGCTGTTTTTT; cdr3_aa: CASSLGLAGFDTGELFF
v_call: TRBV7-8; j_call: TRBJ2-5; clone_size: many; d_call: -; cdr3_nt: TGTGCCAGCAGCAGATCAGGGAGGCAAGAGACCCAGTACTTC; cdr3_aa: CASSRSGRQETQYF
v_call: TRBV27; j_call: TRBJ1-1; clone_size: few; d_call: -; cdr3_nt: TGTGCCAGCGGGGCGTGGAGGGGCACTGAAGCTTTCTTT; cdr3_aa: CASGAWRGTEAFF
v_call: TRBV5-6; j_call: TRBJ1-5; clone_size: -; d_call: -; cdr3_nt: TGTGCCAGCAGCTCATTGCAGGTGCCGAACGGTCAGCCCCAGCATTTT; cdr3_aa: CASSSLQVPNGQPQHF
v_call: TRBV20-1; j_call: TRBJ1-2; clone_size: -; d_call: -; cdr3_nt: TGCAGTGCTGATACATACAGGTCACGCGACTATGGCTACACCTTC; cdr3_aa: CSADTYRSRDYGYTF
v_call: TRBV24-1; j_call: TRBJ2-2; clone_size: few; d_call: -; cdr3_nt: TGTGCCACCAGACCAACTAGAGGTAACACCGGGGAGCTGTTTTTT; cdr3_aa: CATRPTRGNTGELFF
v_call: TRBV6-1; j_call: TRBJ2-5; clone_size: -; d_call: -; cdr3_nt: TGTGCCAGCAGTGATTCAGGGAAAGAGACCCAGTACTTC; cdr3_aa: CASSDSGKETQYF
v_call: TRBV15; j_call: TRBJ1-6; clone_size: few; d_call: -; cdr3_nt: TGTGCCACCAGCAGAGATTTGGCAGGGAGTTCACCCCTCCACTTT; cdr3_aa: CATSRDLAGSSPLHF
v_call: TRBV2; j_call: TRBJ2-7; clone_size: -; d_call: -; cdr3_nt: TGTGCCAGCAGCATAAGGGGCAATGCCTACGAGCAGTACTTC; cdr3_aa: CASSIRGNAYEQYF
v_call: TRBV7-2; j_call: TRBJ2-3; clone_size: -; d_call: -; cdr3_nt: TGTGCCAGCAGCCCCCTGGGCAGCTTCACAGATACGCAGTATTTT; cdr3_aa: CASSPLGSFTDTQYF
v_call: TRBV10-2; j_call: TRBJ1-1; clone_size: -; d_call: -; cdr3_nt: TGCGCCAGCAGTGAGTCGGGGGGGCGAGGGGAGAACACTGAAGCTTTCTTT; cdr3_aa: CASSESGGRGENTEAFF
v_call: TRBV7-9; j_call: TRBJ2-7; clone_size: -; d_call: -; cdr3_nt: TGTGTCAGCAGACGGGAGCTATCCTACGAGCAGTACTTC; cdr3_aa: CVSRRELSYEQYF
v_call: TRBV7-2; j_call: TRBJ1-2; clone_size: few; d_call: TRBD1; cdr3_nt: TGTGCCAGCTCACCCGGGACAGGGAATGGCTACACCTTC; cdr3_aa: CASSPGTGNGYTF
v_call: TRBV28; j_call: TRBJ1-1; clone_size: few; d_call: -; cdr3_nt: TGTGCCAGCAGTCAGGGGTACAGCACTGAAGCTTTCTTT; cdr3_aa: CASSQGYSTEAFF
v_call: TRBV7-9; j_call: TRBJ1-4; clone_size: few; d_call: -; cdr3_nt: TGTGCCAGCAGCCCCGCGGCTAATGAAAAACTGTTTTTT; cdr3_aa: CASSPAANEKLFF
v_call: TRBV29-1; j_call: TRBJ2-7; clone_size: -; d_call: TRBD1; cdr3_nt: TGCAGCGTTGTGGGGACAGACTCCTACGAGCAGTACTTC; cdr3_aa: CSVVGTDSYEQYF
v_call: TRBV25-1; j_call: TRBJ1-6; clone_size: -; d_call: -; cdr3_nt: TGTGCCAGCAGTGAGGCAGGGAAGTCACCCCTCCACTTT; cdr3_aa: CASSEAGKSPLHF
v_call: TRBV14; j_call: TRBJ1-5; clone_size: few; d_call: -; cdr3_nt: TGTGCCAGCAGCCAAGAAGGGGGAAGGAGACAGCCCCAGCATTTT; cdr3_aa: CASSQEGGRRQPQHF
v_call: TRBV2; j_call: TRBJ1-2; clone_size: -; d_call: -; cdr3_nt: TGTGCCAGCAGTGAAGGGGGCAGGGTGGGCGGCTACACCTTC; cdr3_aa: CASSEGGRVGGYTF
v_call: TRBV6-6; j_call: TRBJ1-6; clone_size: few; d_call: TRBD1; cdr3_nt: TGTGCCAGCAGCTCCCAGGGGGGGTCCATCAGATCACCCCTCCACTTT; cdr3_aa: CASSSQGGSIRSPLHF